The subject of this entry is one TCR beta chain. These data come from a study of blood T cell repertoires in COVID-19. Looking at the study overall: Samples came from the United States, Italy and Spain, spanning acute and convalescent COVID-19. From T cells, B-cell-depleted T cells, or PBMCs came the material, which was cDNA or gDNA.

The germline V gene encodes CDR1 ENHRY and CDR2 SYGVKD. The J segment lost 7 bases and the V segment lost 4 bases, leaving 12 bases of the junction unmatched. This CDR3 is built from 15 residues. Original data processing: Counts of nucleated cells, estimated from reference gene primer amplification, were obtained. The repertoire was sequenced with immunoSEQ multiplex PCR; TCRdb's copy has only in-frame clones and lacks some. The V and J calls and clone size are taken from that table; D and trimming were inferred from the DNA. The repertoire holds about 100,000 clones, with 80% to 90% as singletons. This TCR was recovered from an elderly woman with acute or convalescent COVID-19. The V and J genes are TRBV10-3 and TRBJ1-2; the match to TRBD1 covers 7 bases. Material: peripheral blood. The chain's CDR3 is CAISGTGRRGTGYTF. The CDR3 DNA is TGTGCCATCAGTGGGACAGGACGGCGAGGGACTGGCTACACCTTC.